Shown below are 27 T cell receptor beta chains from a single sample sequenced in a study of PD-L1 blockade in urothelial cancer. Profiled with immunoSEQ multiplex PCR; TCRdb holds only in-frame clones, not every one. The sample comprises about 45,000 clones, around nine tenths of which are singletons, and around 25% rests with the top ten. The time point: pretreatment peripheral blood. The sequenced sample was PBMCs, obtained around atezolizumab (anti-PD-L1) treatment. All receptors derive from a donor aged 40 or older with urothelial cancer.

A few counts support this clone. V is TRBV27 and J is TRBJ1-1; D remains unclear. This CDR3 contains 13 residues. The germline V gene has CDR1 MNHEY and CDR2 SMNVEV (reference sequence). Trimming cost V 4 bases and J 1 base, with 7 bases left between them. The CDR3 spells CASSSFRNTEAFF. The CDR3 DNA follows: TGTGCCAGCAGTTCCTTCAGGAACACTGAAGCTTTCTTT.

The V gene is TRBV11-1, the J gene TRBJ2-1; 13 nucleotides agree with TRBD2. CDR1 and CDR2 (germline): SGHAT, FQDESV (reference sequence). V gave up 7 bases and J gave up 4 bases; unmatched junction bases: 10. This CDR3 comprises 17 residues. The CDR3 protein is CASKPRTSGRLYNEQFF. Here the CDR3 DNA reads TGTGCCAGCAAGCCCAGGACTAGCGGGAGACTTTACAATGAGCAGTTCTTC.

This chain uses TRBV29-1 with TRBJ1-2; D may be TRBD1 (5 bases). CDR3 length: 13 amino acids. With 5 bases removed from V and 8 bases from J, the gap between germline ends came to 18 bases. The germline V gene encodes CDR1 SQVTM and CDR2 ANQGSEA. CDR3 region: CSVPYSTAGGYTF. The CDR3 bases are TGCAGCGTTCCCTACTCGACAGCCGGCGGCTACACCTTC. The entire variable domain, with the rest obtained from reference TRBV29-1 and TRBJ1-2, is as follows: SAVISQKPSRDICQRGTSLTIQCQVDSQVTMMFWYRQQPGQSLTLIATANQGSEATYESGFVIDKFPISRPNLTFSTLTVSNMSPEDSSIYLCSVPYSTAGGYTFGSGTRLTVV.

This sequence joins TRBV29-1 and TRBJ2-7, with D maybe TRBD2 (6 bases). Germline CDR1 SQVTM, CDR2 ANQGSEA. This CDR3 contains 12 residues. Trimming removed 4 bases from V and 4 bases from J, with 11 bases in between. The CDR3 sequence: CSVVGLRYEQYF. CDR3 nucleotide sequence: TGCAGCGTTGTGGGACTGAGATACGAGCAGTACTTC.

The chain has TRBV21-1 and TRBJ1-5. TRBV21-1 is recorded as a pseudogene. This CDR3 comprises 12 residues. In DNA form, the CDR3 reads TGTGCCAGCACGGACTCAGGTCAGCCCCAGCATTTT. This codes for CASTDSGQPQHF.

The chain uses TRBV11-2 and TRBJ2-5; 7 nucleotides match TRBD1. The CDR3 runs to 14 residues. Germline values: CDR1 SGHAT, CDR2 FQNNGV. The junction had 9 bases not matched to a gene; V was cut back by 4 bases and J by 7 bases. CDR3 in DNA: TGTGCCAGCAGCTCTCAAGACAGGGTTGTGACCCAGTACTTC. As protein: CASSSQDRVVTQYF.

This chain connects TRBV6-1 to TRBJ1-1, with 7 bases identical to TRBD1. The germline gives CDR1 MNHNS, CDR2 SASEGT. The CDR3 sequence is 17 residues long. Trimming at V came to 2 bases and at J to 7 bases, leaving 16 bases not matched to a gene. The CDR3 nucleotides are TGTGCCAGCAGTGAAAGTGGGGGAATCGACAGGGCCAATGAAGCTTTCTTT. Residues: CASSESGGIDRANEAFF.

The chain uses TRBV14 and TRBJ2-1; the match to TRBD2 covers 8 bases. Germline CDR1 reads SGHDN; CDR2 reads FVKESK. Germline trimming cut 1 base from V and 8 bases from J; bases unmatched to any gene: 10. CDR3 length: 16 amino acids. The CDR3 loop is CASSQVVAGFRDEQFF. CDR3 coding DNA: TGTGCCAGCAGCCAAGTGGTAGCGGGGTTTCGGGATGAGCAGTTCTTC.

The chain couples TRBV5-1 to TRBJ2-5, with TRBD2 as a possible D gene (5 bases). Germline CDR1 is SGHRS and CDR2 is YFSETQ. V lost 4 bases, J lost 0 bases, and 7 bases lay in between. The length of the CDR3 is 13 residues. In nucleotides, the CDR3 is TGCGCCAGCAGCACCGGGAACCAAGAGACCCAGTACTTC. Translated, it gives CASSTGNQETQYF.

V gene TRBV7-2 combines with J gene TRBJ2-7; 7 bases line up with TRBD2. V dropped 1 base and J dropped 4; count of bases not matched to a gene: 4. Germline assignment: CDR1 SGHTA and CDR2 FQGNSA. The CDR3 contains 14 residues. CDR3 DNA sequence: TGTGCCAGCAGCTTAGGGGAGGGCCAGTACGAGCAGTACTTC. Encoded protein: CASSLGEGQYEQYF.

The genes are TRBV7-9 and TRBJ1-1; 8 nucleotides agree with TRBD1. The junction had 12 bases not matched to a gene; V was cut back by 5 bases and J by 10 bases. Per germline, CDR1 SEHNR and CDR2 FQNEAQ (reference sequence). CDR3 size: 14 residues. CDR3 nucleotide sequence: TGTGCCAGCAGCCTACAACCGACAGGGGAGGGAGCTTTCTTT. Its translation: CASSLQPTGEGAFF.

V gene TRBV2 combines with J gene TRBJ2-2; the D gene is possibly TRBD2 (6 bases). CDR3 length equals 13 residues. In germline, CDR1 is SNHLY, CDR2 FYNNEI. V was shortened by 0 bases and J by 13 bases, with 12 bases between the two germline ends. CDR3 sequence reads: CASSEARGGGLFF. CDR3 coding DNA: TGTGCCAGCAGTGAAGCCCGTGGGGGAGGGCTGTTTTTT.

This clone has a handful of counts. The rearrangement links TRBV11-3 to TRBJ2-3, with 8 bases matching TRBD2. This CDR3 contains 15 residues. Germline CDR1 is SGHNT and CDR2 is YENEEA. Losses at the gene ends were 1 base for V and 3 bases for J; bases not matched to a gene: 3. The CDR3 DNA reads TGTGCCAGCAGCTTAGCCGGGGGGGCTACAGATACGCAGTATTTT. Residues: CASSLAGGATDTQYF.

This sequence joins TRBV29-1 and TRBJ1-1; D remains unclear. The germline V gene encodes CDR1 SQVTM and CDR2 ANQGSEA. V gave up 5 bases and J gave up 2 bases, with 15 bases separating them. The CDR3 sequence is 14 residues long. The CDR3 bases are TGCAGCGTTCCAAGGGTCACGGGAAACACTGAAGCTTTCTTT. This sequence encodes CSVPRVTGNTEAFF. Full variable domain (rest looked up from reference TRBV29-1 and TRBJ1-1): SAVISQKPSRDICQRGTSLTIQCQVDSQVTMMFWYRQQPGQSLTLIATANQGSEATYESGFVIDKFPISRPNLTFSTLTVSNMSPEDSSIYLCSVPRVTGNTEAFFGQGTRLTVV.

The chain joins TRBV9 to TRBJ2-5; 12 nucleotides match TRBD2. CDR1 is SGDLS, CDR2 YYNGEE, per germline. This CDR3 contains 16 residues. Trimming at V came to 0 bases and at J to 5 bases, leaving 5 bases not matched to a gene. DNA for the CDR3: TGTGCCAGCAGCGTAGGTTTGCTAGCGGGAGGGGAGACCCAGTACTTC. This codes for CASSVGLLAGGETQYF.

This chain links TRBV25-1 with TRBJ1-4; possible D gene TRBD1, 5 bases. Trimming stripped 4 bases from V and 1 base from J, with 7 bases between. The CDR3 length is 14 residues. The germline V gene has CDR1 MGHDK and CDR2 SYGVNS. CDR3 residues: CASSVGGTNEKLFF. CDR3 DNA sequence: TGTGCCAGCAGTGTCGGGGGAACTAATGAAAAACTGTTTTTT.

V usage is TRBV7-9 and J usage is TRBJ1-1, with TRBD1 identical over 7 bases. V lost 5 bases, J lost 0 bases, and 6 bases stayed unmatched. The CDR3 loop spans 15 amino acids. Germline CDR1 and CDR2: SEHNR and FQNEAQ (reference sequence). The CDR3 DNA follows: TGTGCCAGCAGCCCACAGGGGCCAGTGAACACTGAAGCTTTCTTT. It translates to CASSPQGPVNTEAFF.

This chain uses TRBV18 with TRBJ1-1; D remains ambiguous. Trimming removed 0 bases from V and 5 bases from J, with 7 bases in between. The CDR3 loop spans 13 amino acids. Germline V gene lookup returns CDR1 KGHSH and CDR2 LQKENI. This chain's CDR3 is CASSPPPRTEAFF. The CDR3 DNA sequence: TGTGCCAGCTCACCACCCCCGCGAACTGAAGCTTTCTTT.

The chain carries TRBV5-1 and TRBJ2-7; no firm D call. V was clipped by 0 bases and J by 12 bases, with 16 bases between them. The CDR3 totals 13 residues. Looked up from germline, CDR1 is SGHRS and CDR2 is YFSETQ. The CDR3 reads CASSLGAPPLLYF. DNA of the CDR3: TGCGCCAGCAGCTTGGGCGCCCCACCACTCCTGTACTTC.

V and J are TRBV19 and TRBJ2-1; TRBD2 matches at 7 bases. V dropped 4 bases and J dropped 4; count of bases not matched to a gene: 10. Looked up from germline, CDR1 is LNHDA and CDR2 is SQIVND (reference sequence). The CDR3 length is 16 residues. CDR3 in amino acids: CASSRGGDAEYNEQFF. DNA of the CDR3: TGTGCCAGTAGTAGGGGAGGGGACGCCGAATACAATGAGCAGTTCTTC.

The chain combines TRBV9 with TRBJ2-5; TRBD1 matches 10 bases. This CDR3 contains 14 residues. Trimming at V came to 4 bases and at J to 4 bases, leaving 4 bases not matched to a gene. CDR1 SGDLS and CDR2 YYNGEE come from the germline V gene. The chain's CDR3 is CASSPGQGGETQYF. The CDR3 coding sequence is TGTGCCAGCAGCCCTGGACAGGGGGGAGAGACCCAGTACTTC.

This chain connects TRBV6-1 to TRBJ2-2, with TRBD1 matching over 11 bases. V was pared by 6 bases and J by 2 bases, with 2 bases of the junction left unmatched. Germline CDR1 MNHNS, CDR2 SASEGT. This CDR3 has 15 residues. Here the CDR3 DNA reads TGTGCCAGCAGAGGACAGGGGGCCAACACCGGGGAGCTGTTTTTT. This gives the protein CASRGQGANTGELFF.

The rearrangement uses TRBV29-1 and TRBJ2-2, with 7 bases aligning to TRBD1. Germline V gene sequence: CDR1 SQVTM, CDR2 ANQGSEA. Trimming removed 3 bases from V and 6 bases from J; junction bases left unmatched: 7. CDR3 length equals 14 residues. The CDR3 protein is CSVEVGRGSGELFF. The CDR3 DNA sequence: TGCAGCGTTGAGGTGGGCAGGGGGTCCGGGGAGCTGTTTTTT.

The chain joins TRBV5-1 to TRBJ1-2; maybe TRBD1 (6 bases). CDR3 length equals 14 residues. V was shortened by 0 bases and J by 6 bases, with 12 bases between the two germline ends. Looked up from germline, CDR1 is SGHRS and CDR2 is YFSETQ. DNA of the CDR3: TGCGCCAGCAGCTTGGCTGGGACATCGGATGGCTACACCTTC. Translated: CASSLAGTSDGYTF. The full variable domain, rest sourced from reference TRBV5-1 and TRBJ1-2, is KAGVTQTPRYLIKTRGQQVTLSCSPISGHRSVSWYQQTPGQGLQFLFEYFSETQRNKGNFPGRFSGRQFSNSRSEMNVSTLELGDSALYLCASSLAGTSDGYTFGSGTRLTVV.

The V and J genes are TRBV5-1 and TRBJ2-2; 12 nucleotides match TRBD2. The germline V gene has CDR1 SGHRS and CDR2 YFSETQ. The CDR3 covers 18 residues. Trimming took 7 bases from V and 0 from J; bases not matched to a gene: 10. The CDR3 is CASATPRTSGTNTGELFF. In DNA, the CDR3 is TGCGCCAGCGCCACACCCCGGACTAGCGGGACGAACACCGGGGAGCTGTTTTTT. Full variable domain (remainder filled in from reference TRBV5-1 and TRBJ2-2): KAGVTQTPRYLIKTRGQQVTLSCSPISGHRSVSWYQQTPGQGLQFLFEYFSETQRNKGNFPGRFSGRQFSNSRSEMNVSTLELGDSALYLCASATPRTSGTNTGELFFGEGSRLTVL.

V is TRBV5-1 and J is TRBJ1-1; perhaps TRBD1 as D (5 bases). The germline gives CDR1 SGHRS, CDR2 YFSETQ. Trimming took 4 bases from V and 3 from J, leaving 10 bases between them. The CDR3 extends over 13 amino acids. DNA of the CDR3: TGCGCCAGCAGCACGGGCAGGGACACTGAAGCTTTCTTT. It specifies CASSTGRDTEAFF. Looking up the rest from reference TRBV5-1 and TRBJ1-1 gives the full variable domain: KAGVTQTPRYLIKTRGQQVTLSCSPISGHRSVSWYQQTPGQGLQFLFEYFSETQRNKGNFPGRFSGRQFSNSRSEMNVSTLELGDSALYLCASSTGRDTEAFFGQGTRLTVV.

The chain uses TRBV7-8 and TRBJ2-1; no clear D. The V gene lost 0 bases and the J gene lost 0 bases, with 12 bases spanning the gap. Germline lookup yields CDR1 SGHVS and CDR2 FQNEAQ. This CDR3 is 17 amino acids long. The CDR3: CASSLAPVVSSYNEQFF. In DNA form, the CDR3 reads TGTGCCAGCAGCTTAGCGCCGGTGGTGAGCTCCTACAATGAGCAGTTCTTC. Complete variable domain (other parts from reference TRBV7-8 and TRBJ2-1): GAGVSQSPRYKVAKRGQDVALRCDPISGHVSLFWYQQALGQGPEFLTYFQNEAQLDKSGLPSDRFFAERPEGSVSTLKIQRTQQEDSAVYLCASSLAPVVSSYNEQFFGPGTRLTVL.